The 22 T cell receptor beta chains in this list originate from one sample, sequenced in a study of liver allograft versus peripheral blood T cells. About the study: In transplanted livers, T cell receptor repertoires were compared with those found in the recipients' peripheral blood.

One entry per CDR3 protein results from TCRdb running MiXCR on the reads. The data hold approximately 15,000 distinct CDR3 sequences, with 20% to 25% observed a single time. All receptors come from a human patient who had a liver transplant. Part of the T cells may come from the graft donor.

By share, this clonotype counts as medium-sized. The rearrangement uses TRBV6-1 and TRBJ1-3; D is uncertain. V shed 0 bases and J shed 0 bases, with 9 bases lying between them. Germline V gene sequence: CDR1 MNHNS, CDR2 SASEGT. The CDR3 has 16 residues. The CDR3 DNA reads TGTGCCAGCAGTGAAGCAGGCACCTTCTCTGGAAACACCATATATTTT. Its protein is CASSEAGTFSGNTIYF.

Of note for this clonotype: A much larger clone sits a single nucleotide away, making a read error possible. The chain uses TRBV6-5 and TRBJ2-7; 7 bases agree with TRBD1. CDR3 length equals 15 residues. Germline CDR1 MNHEY, CDR2 SVGAGI. The V gene end was trimmed by 0 bases and the J gene end by 3 bases; junction bases not matched to a gene: 5. As DNA, the CDR3 is TGTGCCAGCAGTTACTCATGGGCAGGGGGCTACGAGCAGTACTTC. Translating it yields CASSYSWAGGYEQYF.

This clonotype was recorded a few times. The genes are TRBV7-9 and TRBJ1-1; TRBD1 is a possible D gene (5 bases). V was pared by 5 bases and J by 1 base, with 17 bases between. The germline gives CDR1 SEHNR, CDR2 FQNEAQ (reference sequence). The CDR3 consists of 16 residues. The CDR3 loop reads CASSIGGTAGNTEAFF. CDR3 sequence (DNA): TGTGCCAGCAGCATCGGCGGGACGGCGGGGAACACTGAAGCTTTCTTT.

The chain employs TRBV25-1 and TRBJ1-1; D possibly corresponds to TRBD1 (6 bases). The CDR3 spans 13 residues. The germline CDR1 and CDR2 sequences are MGHDK and SYGVNS. Trimming stripped 2 bases from V and 5 bases from J, with 9 bases between. This CDR3 is CASSEGGWTEAFF. CDR3 sequence (DNA): TGTGCCAGCAGTGAAGGGGGCTGGACTGAAGCTTTCTTT.

This clonotype was counted many times. The J gene is TRBJ1-1, the V gene TRBV19; 8 bases agree with TRBD1. The CDR3 runs 14 residues. Unmatched junction bases numbered 17, after V lost 9 bases and J lost 11 bases. Germline CDR1 reads LNHDA; CDR2 reads SQIVND (reference sequence). CDR3 residues: CASIRQGAGYMAFF. CDR3 in DNA: TGTGCCAGCATTCGGCAGGGGGCCGGTTATATGGCTTTCTTT.

There are a few counts of this clonotype. The V call is TRBV29-1, the J call TRBJ2-1, with D unclear. Germline lookup yields CDR1 SQVTM and CDR2 ANQGSEA. V was pared by 3 bases and J by 4 bases, with 4 bases between. This CDR3 comprises 11 residues. In DNA form, the CDR3 reads TGCAGCGTTGACAGTTACAATGAGCAGTTCTTC. This encodes CSVDSYNEQFF.

This clonotype was detected only a few times. The J gene is TRBJ1-1, the V gene TRBV11-3, with no clear D. CDR1 is SGHNT, CDR2 YENEEA, per germline. Trimming shortened V by 5 bases and J by 0 bases, and 16 bases separated the two germline ends. The CDR3 is 16 residues long. In nucleotides, the CDR3 is TGTGCCAGCAGCCATCCCCGAAGGGCTATGAACACTGAAGCTTTCTTT. This sequence encodes CASSHPRRAMNTEAFF. Full variable domain (rest looked up from reference TRBV11-3 and TRBJ1-1): EAGVVQSPRYKIIEKKQPVAFWCNPISGHNTLYWYLQNLGQGPELLIRYENEEAVDDSQLPKDRFSAERLKGVDSTLKIQPAELGDSAVYLCASSHPRRAMNTEAFFGQGTRLTVV.

This rearrangement joins TRBV2 to TRBJ1-1, with a weak D call TRBD1 (5 bases). Germline CDR1 and CDR2: SNHLY and FYNNEI. The length of the CDR3 is 13 residues. Trimming removed 3 bases from V and 5 bases from J, with 10 bases in between. This chain's CDR3 is CASSELGETEAFF. CDR3 nucleotides: TGTGCCAGCAGTGAGTTAGGGGAAACTGAAGCTTTCTTT. Full variable domain (remainder filled in from reference TRBV2 and TRBJ1-1): EPEVTQTPSHQVTQMGQEVILRCVPISNHLYFYWYRQILGQKVEFLVSFYNNEISEKSEIFDDQFSVERPDGSNFTLKIRSTKLEDSAMYFCASSELGETEAFFGQGTRLTVV.

This clonotype counts as medium-sized. J is TRBJ1-2 and V is TRBV10-3, with a tentative D call TRBD1 (6 bases). CDR1 is ENHRY and CDR2 is SYGVKD in the germline V gene. Trimming left V 5 bases short and J 1 base short, with 14 bases between. The length of the CDR3 is 15 residues. The CDR3 sequence: CAISPKEGGNYGYTF. CDR3 bases: TGTGCCATCAGTCCCAAGGAGGGGGGTAACTATGGCTACACCTTC.

V usage is TRBV20-1 and J usage is TRBJ1-3, with D possibly TRBD1 on 5 matching bases. The CDR3 extends over 13 amino acids. V was pared by 2 bases and J by 4 bases, with 9 bases between. The germline gives CDR1 DFQATT, CDR2 SNEGSKA (reference sequence). CDR3 DNA sequence: TGCAGTGCTAGAATGCAGGGAGGAAACACCATATATTTT. Encoded protein: CSARMQGGNTIYF.

In this sample, this clonotype turned up a few times. This chain links TRBV6-5 with TRBJ1-1, with D unresolved. V lost 3 bases, J lost 0 bases, and 11 bases lay in between. This CDR3 has 15 amino acids. CDR1 is MNHEY, CDR2 SVGAGI, per germline. Here the CDR3 DNA reads TGTGCCAGCAGTTATTTCAGCCTAATGAACACTGAAGCTTTCTTT. Its protein is CASSYFSLMNTEAFF.

The rearrangement links TRBV20-1 to TRBJ2-1, with D perhaps matching TRBD1 or TRBD2 (5 bases each). Germline V CDR1 and CDR2: DFQATT, SNEGSKA (reference sequence). The V and J ends lost 5 bases and 4 bases respectively, with 9 bases between them. The CDR3 runs to 12 residues. The CDR3 DNA is TGCAGTGCTGGGACCGTGTACAATGAGCAGTTCTTC. Its protein product is CSAGTVYNEQFF.

The rearrangement joins TRBV12-3 or TRBV12-4 to TRBJ1-2; no clear D. V was cut by 4 bases and J by 4 bases, with 4 bases left in between. The CDR3 is made up of 11 amino acids. CDR3 DNA sequence: TGTGCCAGCAGTTGGTCCTATGGCTACACCTTC. It codes for CASSWSYGYTF.

The table lists this clonotype with a few counts. The chain joins TRBV7-2 to TRBJ1-1; 7 bases fit TRBD1. The CDR3 has 13 residues. Trimming cost V 6 bases and J 2 bases; bases outside gene matches: 3. The germline CDR1 and CDR2 sequences are SGHTA and FQGNSA. CDR3 nucleotide sequence: TGTGCCAGCAGGCAGGGGGTTAACACTGAAGCTTTCTTT. Translating gives CASRQGVNTEAFF.

This clonotype was counted at least ten times. The chain carries TRBV19 and TRBJ1-6, with 10 bases matching TRBD1. Germline V gene sequence: CDR1 LNHDA, CDR2 SQIVND (reference sequence). The CDR3 is made up of 13 amino acids. V shed 7 bases and J 9 bases; nucleotides not matched to a gene: 3. The CDR3 spells CASTDRGPSPLHF. DNA for the CDR3: TGTGCCAGTACAGACAGGGGGCCTTCACCCCTCCACTTT.

This clonotype was picked up many times. The chain carries TRBV7-2 and TRBJ2-2; possible D gene TRBD1, 6 bases. The germline V gene has CDR1 SGHTA and CDR2 FQGNSA. V gave up 3 bases and J gave up 0 bases, with 17 bases separating them. This CDR3 contains 18 residues. This CDR3 reads CASSLPRTDPSNTGELFF. CDR3 in DNA: TGTGCCAGCAGCTTGCCGAGGACAGACCCTTCGAACACCGGGGAGCTGTTTTTT.

This clonotype was picked up many times. The rearrangement links TRBV18 to TRBJ1-3, with D possibly being TRBD1 (6 bases). Germline values: CDR1 KGHSH, CDR2 LQKENI. Trimming shortened V by 2 bases and J by 2 bases, and 10 bases separated the two germline ends. The CDR3 extends over 15 amino acids. CDR3 in amino acids: CASSPEQGPGNTIYF. In DNA form, the CDR3 reads TGTGCCAGCTCACCAGAGCAGGGGCCTGGAAACACCATATATTTT.

This chain connects TRBV12-3 or TRBV12-4 to TRBJ1-1; D not resolved. This CDR3 is built from 13 residues. The germline V and J ends were trimmed by 3 bases and 1 base, with 6 bases remaining between them. The DNA of the CDR3 is TGTGCCAGCAGTTTCTACGGGAACACTGAAGCTTTCTTT. Protein: CASSFYGNTEAFF.

By sample share, this clonotype is medium-sized (0.01 to 0.1%). Written as DNA, the CDR3 is TGTGCCAGCAGTTACTCGATACGGGCCTCGTACAATGAGCAGTTCTTC. It is translated as CASSYSIRASYNEQFF. The chain uses TRBV6-5 and TRBJ2-1, with no clear D. Between the trimmed V and J ends, which lost 0 bases and 4 bases, there was a span of 13 bases. Germline CDR1 is MNHEY and CDR2 is SVGAGI. The CDR3 consists of 16 residues.

This chain links TRBV6-5 with TRBJ1-1; D is unclear. Trimming pared 2 bases from V and 7 bases from J, leaving 11 bases between. Germline CDR1 is MNHEY and CDR2 is SVGAGI. The CDR3 has 13 amino acids. CDR3 residues: CASSYGGEGEAFF. The CDR3, as DNA: TGTGCCAGCAGTTACGGAGGTGAGGGTGAAGCTTTCTTT.

V gene TRBV7-9 combines with J gene TRBJ1-2; the D gene is possibly TRBD1 (5 bases). The CDR3 loop spans 17 amino acids. In germline, CDR1 is SEHNR, CDR2 FQNEAQ (reference sequence). V was cut by 10 bases and J by 1 base, with 25 bases left in between. The CDR3 spells CATNTGVSYRSNYGYTF. CDR3 coding DNA: TGTGCCACTAATACGGGGGTGAGTTACAGGAGTAACTATGGCTACACCTTC.

This clonotype has just a few counts. The chain uses TRBV6-2 or TRBV6-3 and TRBJ1-2; a weak D match, TRBD1 (6 bases). This CDR3 is built from 16 residues. The V and J ends lost 4 bases and 0 bases respectively, with 15 bases between them. Germline CDR1 MNHEY, CDR2 SVGEGT. The CDR3 is CASSFGGGLTNYGYTF. CDR3 bases: TGTGCCAGCAGTTTTGGCGGGGGCCTCACTAACTATGGCTACACCTTC.